In this sample, the clone carrying this T cell receptor beta chain turned up a few times. TCRdb used MiXCR to reprocess the 5' RACE reads, holding one entry per CDR3 protein. Of approximately 340,000 distinct CDR3 sequences in the sample, around 15% are singletons; the top ten hold about 22%. This entry comes from a study of T-cell memory formation after mild COVID-19. Trimming took 9 bases from V and 7 from J; bases not matched to a gene: 9. CDR3 size: 14 residues. Sequencing was carried out using PBMCs or a T cell subset sorted from them (not recorded which). The rearrangement uses TRBV12-3 or TRBV12-4 and TRBJ1-4, with TRBD1 matching 9 bases. The receptor was isolated from a man aged 18 to 35 who had mild COVID-19 (a few samples of this study predate the infection). Cell type and time point are not known. CDR3 sequence: CASSRQGGSEKLFF. CDR3 bases: TGTGCCAGTTCCCGACAGGGGGGAAGTGAAAAACTGTTTTTT.